The 32 T cell receptor beta chains reported below all come from one sample, sequenced in a study of blood T cell repertoires in COVID-19. Clones were sequenced by immunoSEQ multiplex PCR, and TCRdb holds only the in-frame ones, with some missing. Counted here are some 160,000 clones, about 83% occurring once; the ten biggest clones make up approximately 14%. Material: peripheral blood. The receptors were sampled from a woman aged 80 or over with acute or convalescent COVID-19.

This clone was seen more than once but under ten times. The rearrangement joins TRBV28 to TRBJ1-5, with 9 nucleotides matching TRBD1. The ends lost 5 bases at V and 4 bases at J; junction bases unmatched: 6. CDR3 length: 15 amino acids. Germline V gene lookup returns CDR1 MDHEN and CDR2 SYDVKM. The CDR3 region has the DNA TGTGCCAGCAGTCTAGGGGACAGGGTGAATCAGCCCCAGCATTTT. Translation: CASSLGDRVNQPQHF.

The genes are TRBV7-2 and TRBJ2-2; D is perhaps TRBD2 (6 bases). V dropped 4 bases and J dropped 4 bases, with 16 bases sitting between them. The CDR3 runs 16 residues. Germline CDR1 and CDR2: SGHTA and FQGNSA. CDR3: CASSSPPTSSTGELFF. CDR3 nucleotides: TGTGCCAGCAGCTCCCCCCCGACTAGTTCCACCGGGGAGCTGTTTTTT.

This clone was picked up one time. V usage is TRBV5-6 and J usage is TRBJ2-7, with 11 bases matching TRBD2. V dropped 2 bases and J dropped 5; count of bases not matched to a gene: 18. From germline, CDR1 is SGHDT and CDR2 YYEEEE. The CDR3 has 19 amino acids. The CDR3 reads CASSFFSTLVLAGENEQYF. The CDR3 DNA reads TGTGCCAGCAGCTTCTTCAGCACCCTAGTACTAGCGGGAGAGAACGAGCAGTACTTC.

V and J are TRBV28 and TRBJ1-5, with a weak D call TRBD1 (6 bases). Looked up from germline, CDR1 is MDHEN and CDR2 is SYDVKM. CDR3 length: 14 residues. Trimming stripped 3 bases from V and 4 bases from J, with 10 bases between. This chain's CDR3 is CASSFYRVNQPQHF. Here the CDR3 DNA reads TGTGCCAGCAGTTTCTACAGGGTTAATCAGCCCCAGCATTTT.

This clone was seen a few times. V is TRBV19 and J is TRBJ2-7, with no clear D. CDR1 is LNHDA, CDR2 SQIVND, per germline (reference sequence). CDR3 length: 12 amino acids. Trimming cost V 10 bases and J 5 bases, with 15 bases left between them. CDR3 in amino acids: CATQAGSNEQYF. CDR3 DNA sequence: TGTGCCACCCAGGCTGGGTCTAACGAGCAGTACTTC.

This chain links TRBV30 with TRBJ2-3; no firm D call. The germline CDR1 and CDR2 sequences are GTSNPN and SVGIG (reference sequence). This CDR3 region has 14 residues. Trimming left V 4 bases short and J 0 bases short, with 11 bases between. The CDR3 region is CAWTGVASTDTQYF. The CDR3 DNA reads TGTGCCTGGACAGGTGTTGCTAGCACAGATACGCAGTATTTT.

J is TRBJ2-2 and V is TRBV29-1, with 8 bases identical to TRBD1. This CDR3 spans 15 amino acids. Germline V gene sequence: CDR1 SQVTM, CDR2 ANQGSEA. Trimming removed 5 bases from V and 1 base from J; junction bases left unmatched: 6. Here the CDR3 reads CSVRPGQENTGELFF. In DNA, the CDR3 is TGCAGCGTTCGTCCGGGACAGGAGAACACCGGGGAGCTGTTTTTT.

The rearrangement joins TRBV2 to TRBJ1-5; D is unresolved. This CDR3 contains 14 residues. Trimming pared 7 bases from V and 0 bases from J, leaving 10 bases between. Looked up from germline, CDR1 is SNHLY and CDR2 is FYNNEI. CDR3: CASTQRVSNQPQHF. CDR3 nucleotide sequence: TGTGCCAGCACTCAACGGGTTAGCAATCAGCCCCAGCATTTT.

J is TRBJ2-6 and V is TRBV27; TRBD1 might be the D (6 bases). This CDR3 comprises 16 residues. The V gene's germline CDR1 is MNHEY and CDR2 SMNVEV (reference sequence). Trimming shortened V by 6 bases and J by 1 base, and 13 bases separated the two germline ends. Here the CDR3 reads CASRRDQGSGANVLTF. Here the CDR3 DNA reads TGTGCCAGCAGGAGAGATCAGGGGTCTGGGGCCAACGTCCTGACTTTC.

The chain is built from TRBV29-1 and TRBJ2-1, with 9 bases matching TRBD1. CDR1 is SQVTM, CDR2 ANQGSEA, per germline. The CDR3 runs 13 residues. V lost 6 bases and J lost 7; bases outside the gene matches: 7. CDR3 amino acids: CSVTGTGYNEQFF. The DNA for the CDR3 is TGCAGCGTCACCGGGACAGGGTATAATGAGCAGTTCTTC.

The chain combines TRBV4-1 with TRBJ2-2; TRBD1 might be the D (5 bases). Germline V lookup: CDR1 MGHRA, CDR2 YSYEKL. The CDR3 spans 16 residues. V was pared by 0 bases and J by 3 bases, with 11 bases between. This CDR3 is CASSQETTRDTGELFF. The CDR3 region has the DNA TGCGCCAGCAGCCAAGAAACGACCAGGGACACCGGGGAGCTGTTTTTT.

The genes are TRBV7-9 and TRBJ1-2; D is uncertain. Germline-derived CDR1 and CDR2 are SEHNR and FQNEAQ (reference sequence). The CDR3 has 13 residues. The ends were cut back, 1 base at V and 8 bases at J, with 11 bases in the middle. CDR3 residues: CASSLVAGGGYTF. In DNA form, the CDR3 reads TGTGCCAGCAGCTTAGTTGCAGGAGGGGGCTACACCTTC.

V and J are TRBV4-1 and TRBJ1-2; 10 bases line up with TRBD1. Germline V lookup: CDR1 MGHRA, CDR2 YSYEKL. This CDR3 has 16 residues. Germline trimming cut 4 bases from V and 4 bases from J; bases unmatched to any gene: 9. The DNA of the CDR3 is TGCGCCAGCAGCCCTACCCCTCGGACAGGGGGCTATGGCTACACCTTC. This codes for CASSPTPRTGGYGYTF.

The rearrangement links TRBV28 to TRBJ2-7, with a possible D match to TRBD1 (5 bases). The ends were cut back, 3 bases at V and 5 bases at J, with 8 bases in the middle. From germline, CDR1 is MDHEN and CDR2 SYDVKM. The CDR3 is 12 residues long. The CDR3 nucleotides are TGTGCCAGCAGTTTCCAGGGTAACGAGCAGTACTTC. This codes for CASSFQGNEQYF.

The chain recombines TRBV28 with TRBJ2-5; 7 nucleotides match TRBD1. The V gene end was trimmed by 2 bases and the J gene end by 5 bases; junction bases not matched to a gene: 8. Germline V CDR1 and CDR2: MDHEN, SYDVKM. This CDR3 is 15 amino acids long. The CDR3 coding sequence is TGTGCCAGCAGTTTAGGTAGGGGGCGTGAGGAGACCCAGTACTTC. Protein product: CASSLGRGREETQYF.

The chain employs TRBV24-1 and TRBJ2-2; a weak D match, TRBD1 (6 bases). The CDR3 is 14 amino acids. Germline-derived CDR1 and CDR2 are KGHDR and SFDVKD. V gave up 4 bases and J gave up 6 bases, with 11 bases separating them. For the CDR3, the DNA is TGTGCCACCAGTGACTCCTCAGGGGCCGGGGAGCTGTTTTTT. Amino acids: CATSDSSGAGELFF.

This clone was observed a few times. V gene TRBV28 combines with J gene TRBJ1-5, with D unresolved. Germline V lookup: CDR1 MDHEN, CDR2 SYDVKM. The CDR3 consists of 16 residues. V was pared by 3 bases and J by 4 bases, with 16 bases between. As DNA, the CDR3 is TGTGCCAGCAGTTTCGGGGAGTCCGCCGGGAATCAGCCCCAGCATTTT. It codes for CASSFGESAGNQPQHF.

V and J are TRBV4-1 and TRBJ1-1, with TRBD1 identical over 7 bases. The germline V gene encodes CDR1 MGHRA and CDR2 YSYEKL. V lost 3 bases to trimming and J lost 1 base; unmatched junction nucleotides: 5. The CDR3 covers 15 residues. In DNA form, the CDR3 reads TGCGCCAGCAGCCAGGCGGACAGGACGAACACTGAAGCTTTCTTT. Encoded protein: CASSQADRTNTEAFF.

The V gene is TRBV5-6, the J gene TRBJ2-7; 7 positions match TRBD2. The CDR3 is 14 residues long. The junction had 2 bases not matched to a gene; V was cut back by 0 bases and J by 2 bases. Germline lookup yields CDR1 SGHDT and CDR2 YYEEEE. This chain's CDR3 is CASSLVGRTYEQYF. CDR3 coding DNA: TGTGCCAGCAGCTTGGTCGGGAGGACCTACGAGCAGTACTTC.

The chain carries TRBV5-1 and TRBJ2-1; TRBD1 aligns across 7 bases. Trimming cost V 0 bases and J 4 bases; bases outside gene matches: 1. CDR3 length equals 14 residues. Germline values: CDR1 SGHRS, CDR2 YFSETQ. This CDR3 is CASSLAQGYNEQFF. The CDR3 nucleotides read TGCGCCAGCAGCTTGGCACAGGGGTACAATGAGCAGTTCTTC.

The V gene is TRBV28, the J gene TRBJ2-7; tentative D call: TRBD2 (6 bases). Germline V gene sequence: CDR1 MDHEN, CDR2 SYDVKM. The V end lost 5 bases, the J end lost 3 bases, and 20 bases lay between the germline ends. The CDR3 runs to 16 residues. In nucleotides, the CDR3 is TGTGCCAGCAGTCCCCTTCGATCCCTAGCGCGCTACGAGCAGTACTTC. It specifies CASSPLRSLARYEQYF.

CDR3 DNA: TGTGCCAGCAGATTCCAGGAGAACACTGAAGCTTTCTTT. Its translation: CASRFQENTEAFF. The chain uses TRBV2 and TRBJ1-1; D remains unclear. Germline lookup yields CDR1 SNHLY and CDR2 FYNNEI. This CDR3 spans 13 amino acids. Trimming took 6 bases from V and 1 from J, leaving 9 bases between them.

The rearrangement uses TRBV6-5 and TRBJ1-5; D possibly corresponds to TRBD1 (5 bases). V was shortened by 6 bases and J by 5 bases, with 5 bases between the two germline ends. Germline V CDR1 and CDR2: MNHEY, SVGAGI. The CDR3 is 11 residues long. This chain's CDR3 is CASRGDQPQHF. CDR3 nucleotides: TGTGCCAGCAGAGGGGATCAGCCCCAGCATTTT.

This chain connects TRBV5-6 to TRBJ1-2; 7 nucleotides align to TRBD1. The CDR3 has 18 amino acids. Germline loops: CDR1 SGHDT, CDR2 YYEEEE. The trim removed 4 bases at V and 7 bases at J, leaving 22 bases unmatched. CDR3 in amino acids: CASSARFGTAGVLGGYTF. Written as DNA, the CDR3 is TGTGCCAGCAGCGCGCGGTTCGGGACAGCCGGCGTCCTAGGTGGCTACACCTTC.

This sequence joins TRBV2 and TRBJ2-7; 11 bases are shared with TRBD2. V was pared by 7 bases and J by 6 bases, with 5 bases of the junction left unmatched. Germline V gene data show CDR1 as SNHLY and CDR2 as FYNNEI. The CDR3 spans 13 residues. CDR3 sequence reads: CASNSGLAGEQYF. CDR3 DNA: TGTGCCAGCAACTCCGGACTAGCGGGCGAGCAGTACTTC.

The V gene is TRBV27, the J gene TRBJ1-1; the D gene is possibly TRBD1 (6 bases). Trimming pared 1 base from V and 1 base from J, leaving 10 bases between. Germline-derived CDR1 and CDR2 are MNHEY and SMNVEV (reference sequence). CDR3 length: 15 residues. The DNA of the CDR3 is TGTGCCAGCAGTTTATACAGAGGGGGGAACACTGAAGCTTTCTTT. This encodes CASSLYRGGNTEAFF.

This rearrangement joins TRBV5-6 to TRBJ2-5; TRBD1 matches 12 bases. CDR1 and CDR2 from the germline V gene are SGHDT and YYEEEE. The CDR3 sequence is 14 residues long. J lost 5 bases, V lost 4 bases, and 3 bases had no gene match. DNA of the CDR3: TGTGCCAGCAGCGTGGGACAGGGGGCGGAGACCCAGTACTTC. This gives the protein CASSVGQGAETQYF.

This clone was detected only a few times. CDR3 nucleotide sequence: TGTGCCAGCAGCTTAGGGGCGGGGGCCCCTTCCTACGAGCAGTACTTC. Translated: CASSLGAGAPSYEQYF. V is TRBV7-6 and J is TRBJ2-7, with D perhaps matching TRBD2 (7 bases). Trimming left V 1 base short and J 1 base short, with 14 bases between. Germline CDR1 SGHVS, CDR2 FNYEAQ. CDR3 length: 16 amino acids.

This sequence joins TRBV18 and TRBJ2-1, with D possibly matching TRBD1 (6 bases). There are 15 residues in the CDR3. Trimming pared 3 bases from V and 0 bases from J, leaving 9 bases between. CDR1 is KGHSH, CDR2 LQKENI, per germline. The chain's CDR3 is CASSPMTGSYNEQFF. Written as DNA, the CDR3 is TGTGCCAGCTCACCTATGACAGGCTCCTACAATGAGCAGTTCTTC.

The chain couples TRBV20-1 to TRBJ2-1; TRBD2 agrees at 12 bases. CDR3 length: 11 amino acids. Per germline, CDR1 DFQATT and CDR2 SNEGSKA (reference sequence). The V segment lost 7 bases and the J segment 11 bases; nucleotides outside the gene matches: 3. CDR3 nucleotide sequence: TGCAGTGGACTAGCGGGAGATCAGCAGTTCTTC. Translation: CSGLAGDQQFF.

The chain has TRBV6-5 and TRBJ1-2; 8 bases line up with TRBD1. The length of the CDR3 is 15 residues. From germline, CDR1 is MNHEY and CDR2 SVGAGI. V was clipped by 2 bases and J by 8 bases; unmatched bases: 10. The DNA of the CDR3 is TGTGCCAGCAGTTACCAGGGGGCGGAATGGGAGGGCTACACCTTC. It yields the protein CASSYQGAEWEGYTF.

V is TRBV15 and J is TRBJ2-1; TRBD2 aligns across 7 bases. CDR1 and CDR2 (germline): LNHNV, YYDKDF (reference sequence). CDR3 length: 15 amino acids. J gave up 5 bases and V 0 bases, and 4 bases lay outside the gene matches. CDR3 bases: TGTGCCACCAGCAGAGATTGGGGGGGAAACAATGAGCAGTTCTTC. This sequence encodes CATSRDWGGNNEQFF. The complete variable domain, with remaining parts taken from reference TRBV15 and TRBJ2-1, reads DAMVIQNPRYQVTQFGKPVTLSCSQTLNHNVMYWYQQKSSQAPKLLFHYYDKDFNNEADTPDNFQSRRPNTSFCFLDIRSPGLGDTAMYLCATSRDWGGNNEQFFGPGTRLTVL.